The T cell receptor (beta chain) under discussion was sequenced for a study of T cells in Graves' hyperthyroidism and ophthalmopathy. Study context: Specimen type is peripheral blood, collected at initial diagnosis prior to any treatment.

Deletions cut 5 bases from V and 1 base from J, with 12 bases between. Germline values: CDR1 DFQATT, CDR2 SNEGSKA (reference sequence). This CDR3 has 13 residues. Study results and caveats: Expanded thyroid clonotypes (above 0.001) were mostly also found in blood.

On this clonotype: What it recognizes is unknown.

Amplification of TCR beta CDR3 regions was performed using RNA transcripts as template. First-round RT-PCR with HTBI primers amplified the TCR CDR3 region. A single record per CDR3 protein comes from TCRdb applying MiXCR to the multiplex PCR reads. The sample has roughly 500,000 distinct CDR3 sequences, less than 25% seen once. The sequence came from a woman in her 30s with Graves' ophthalmopathy. The sequenced sample was blood. This chain connects TRBV20-1 to TRBJ2-7; a weak D match, TRBD1 (6 bases). The CDR3 sequence: CSASGARSYEQYF. In nucleotides, the CDR3 is TGCAGTGCTTCAGGGGCTCGGTCCTACGAGCAGTACTTC.